This T cell receptor beta chain was sequenced during a study of STAT3 mutations in large granular lymphocyte leukemia. Remarks on this clone: What it recognizes is unknown.

Study-level findings and limits: Persisting codominant clonotypes may have hidden a small pathogenic clone. At least one immunodominant TCR beta clonotype appeared in every T-cell large granular lymphocyte leukemia patient.

The germline CDR1 and CDR2 sequences are SGHRS and YFSETQ. The CDR3 extends over 15 amino acids. V trimming: 3 bases; J trimming: 5 bases; junction bases outside the gene matches: 4. Libraries were prepared by immunoSEQ multiplex PCR; TCRdb keeps only in-frame clonotypes and omits some of them. The repertoire holds around 13,000 clones, with over 85% as singletons. The sample was peripheral blood mononuclear cells. The V and J genes are TRBV5-1 and TRBJ1-6, with TRBD1 matching 8 bases. The sequence derives from a man aged 40-49 years with T-cell large granular lymphocyte leukemia. Some clones in this sample may be carry-over from other donors' samples. The DNA for the CDR3 is TGCGCCAGCAGCTCAGGACAGGGAGATAATTCACCCCTCCACTTT. This encodes CASSSGQGDNSPLHF.